The 31 T cell receptor beta chains below come from one sample, sequenced in a study of CXCR3-negative and CXCR3-positive naive CD8 T cells. Whole-study findings and limits: CXCR3-negative naive cells had less hydrophobic TRB CDR3s than did CXCR3-positive naive cells.

In preparing the TRB cDNA libraries, 5' RACE with UMI labels was used. TCRdb reworked the 5' RACE reads into one entry per CDR3 protein, no DNA. The sample includes around 63,000 distinct CDR3 sequences. Their antigen targets remain unknown. The sample taken for sequencing was naive CXCR3+ CD8+ T cells from blood. Stated subset: CD45RO-CCR7+CD27+CD95- naive CD8+ T cells expressing CXCR3 (TNR3+). These receptors came from a human donor in good health. Some clones in this sample may be carry-over from other donors' samples.

The V call is TRBV4-2, the J call TRBJ2-2; TCRdb selects TRBD2, and the lack of DNA leaves this call unchecked. This CDR3 has 18 amino acids. The germline gives CDR1 LGHNA, CDR2 YNFKEQ. The chain's CDR3 is CASSQPPLAGGHTGELFF.

This sequence joins TRBV4-3 and TRBJ2-3; as DNA is missing, the TRBD1 call by TCRdb cannot be tested. Germline V CDR1 and CDR2: LGHNA, YSLEER. This CDR3 region has 17 residues. The CDR3 region is CASSQEFVGSALVTQYF.

The rearrangement joins TRBV27 to TRBJ2-2; the D call of TRBD2 rests on TCRdb alone, since no DNA is present to check it. The CDR3 covers 15 residues. Germline V gene sequence: CDR1 MNHEY, CDR2 SMNVEV (reference sequence). CDR3 in amino acids: CASSSVLGRSGELFF.

The chain joins TRBV5-6 to TRBJ1-4; TCRdb gives TRBD1 as the D gene, but with no DNA this cannot be confirmed. Per the germline V gene, CDR1 is SGHDT and CDR2 is YYEEEE. The CDR3 extends over 16 amino acids. The CDR3 loop is CASSPAGAVTNEKLFF. Filled out from reference TRBV5-6 and TRBJ1-4, the complete variable domain reads DAGVTQSPTHLIKTRGQQVTLRCSPKSGHDTVSWYQQALGQGPQFIFQYYEEEERQRGNFPDRFSGHQFPNYSSELNVNALLLGDSALYLCASSPAGAVTNEKLFFGSGTQLSVL.

The chain uses TRBV7-9 and TRBJ2-1; TCRdb lists TRBD1, though no DNA is available to test this call. The CDR3 has 16 residues. Germline V gene lookup returns CDR1 SEHNR and CDR2 FQNEAQ (reference sequence). This CDR3 reads CASSSAFPRDRHEQFF.

This chain links TRBV29-1 with TRBJ1-2. The CDR3 spans 11 residues. CDR1 and CDR2 (germline): SQVTM, ANQGSEA. This CDR3 is CSVVMPDGYTF. Variable domain in full (rest from reference TRBV29-1 and TRBJ1-2): SAVISQKPSRDICQRGTSLTIQCQVDSQVTMMFWYRQQPGQSLTLIATANQGSEATYESGFVIDKFPISRPNLTFSTLTVSNMSPEDSSIYLCSVVMPDGYTFGSGTRLTVV.

V is TRBV7-9 and J is TRBJ2-3; checking the TCRdb D call of TRBD2 is not possible without DNA. The CDR3 totals 16 residues. The V gene's germline CDR1 is SEHNR and CDR2 FQNEAQ (reference sequence). The CDR3 loop reads CASSRGDSGSTDTQYF. Full variable domain (missing parts from reference TRBV7-9 and TRBJ2-3): DTGVSQNPRHKITKRGQNVTFRCDPISEHNRLYWYRQTLGQGPEFLTYFQNEAQLEKSRLLSDRFSAERPKGSFSTLEIQRTEQGDSAMYLCASSRGDSGSTDTQYFGPGTRLTVL.

V gene TRBV7-9 combines with J gene TRBJ1-2. Per germline, CDR1 SEHNR and CDR2 FQNEAQ (reference sequence). This CDR3 region has 13 residues. The CDR3 region is CAITPAAHYGYTF. The complete variable domain, with remaining parts taken from reference TRBV7-9 and TRBJ1-2, reads DTGVSQNPRHKITKRGQNVTFRCDPISEHNRLYWYRQTLGQGPEFLTYFQNEAQLEKSRLLSDRFSAERPKGSFSTLEIQRTEQGDSAMYLCAITPAAHYGYTFGSGTRLTVV.

J is TRBJ2-7 and V is TRBV7-2. The CDR3 is 15 amino acids. Germline V CDR1 and CDR2: SGHTA, FQGNSA. CDR3 residues: CASSEYLGWGKEQYF.

The chain couples TRBV6-5 to TRBJ2-6; the D call from TCRdb, TRBD1, cannot be confirmed without DNA. The CDR3 has 15 amino acids. CDR1 MNHEY and CDR2 SVGAGI come from the germline V gene. This chain's CDR3 is CASSPGQGGPNVLTF.

The V gene is TRBV7-6, the J gene TRBJ2-2; TCRdb's assignment of TRBD1 cannot be checked, as there is no DNA. Germline values: CDR1 SGHVS, CDR2 FNYEAQ. This CDR3 spans 15 amino acids. CDR3 protein: CASSLAGQGAGELFF.

The chain combines TRBV28 with TRBJ1-1; TCRdb lists TRBD1, though no DNA is available to test this call. This CDR3 spans 14 amino acids. Germline lookup yields CDR1 MDHEN and CDR2 SYDVKM. The CDR3 loop reads CASSQDRPTPEAFF.

V is TRBV11-3 and J is TRBJ2-1; the TCRdb call, TRBD2, lacks DNA for checking. This CDR3 comprises 15 residues. The germline V gene encodes CDR1 SGHNT and CDR2 YENEEA. This CDR3 reads CASSALAGVYNEQFF.

This chain joins TRBV3-1 and TRBJ2-7; TCRdb picks TRBD1, but there is no DNA to check that call. The CDR3 covers 16 residues. Germline assignment: CDR1 LGHDT and CDR2 YNNKEL (reference sequence). The CDR3 here is CASSPQRGVGLYEQYF.

The chain carries TRBV7-6 and TRBJ2-1; TCRdb's D call of TRBD1 is untestable without DNA. Germline CDR1 is SGHVS and CDR2 is FNYEAQ. The CDR3 runs to 17 residues. CDR3 region: CASSYRPGGADPNEQFF.

V usage is TRBV28 and J usage is TRBJ2-5; the TRBD1 assignment by TCRdb is unverifiable without DNA. Germline CDR1 and CDR2: MDHEN and SYDVKM. The CDR3 contains 14 residues. This CDR3 is CASSRTGGVETQYF.

The rearrangement joins TRBV29-1 to TRBJ2-7; the D call of TRBD1 rests on TCRdb alone, since no DNA is present to check it. The CDR3 loop spans 13 amino acids. From germline, CDR1 is SQVTM and CDR2 ANQGSEA. The CDR3 here is CSVRDRSSYEQYF.

V usage is TRBV7-9 and J usage is TRBJ1-4; TCRdb picks TRBD1, but there is no DNA to check that call. Per the germline V gene, CDR1 is SEHNR and CDR2 is FQNEAQ (reference sequence). The CDR3 runs to 15 residues. This CDR3 is CASSPGTSTGEKLFF.

The V gene is TRBV20-1, the J gene TRBJ2-3; the D gene TCRdb calls, TRBD2, cannot be checked with no DNA. CDR3 length: 18 residues. The germline V gene has CDR1 DFQATT and CDR2 SNEGSKA (reference sequence). This chain's CDR3 is CSARGRLAGAPYTDTQYF.

The rearrangement links TRBV19 to TRBJ1-1; the D call from TCRdb, TRBD1, cannot be confirmed without DNA. The germline CDR1 and CDR2 sequences are LNHDA and SQIVND (reference sequence). The CDR3 runs 15 residues. The CDR3 spells CASSGMTAKNTEAFF.

The genes are TRBV7-9 and TRBJ1-3; TCRdb's D call, TRBD1, is unchecked because there is no DNA. In germline, CDR1 is SEHNR, CDR2 FQNEAQ (reference sequence). This CDR3 is 14 amino acids long. CDR3 in amino acids: CASSFGTAGNTIYF.

This chain links TRBV6-6 with TRBJ2-3; TCRdb selects TRBD1, and the lack of DNA leaves this call unchecked. The CDR3 length is 16 residues. Germline lookup yields CDR1 MNHNY and CDR2 SVGAGI (reference sequence). CDR3 in amino acids: CASSYGTVYGTDTQYF.

The rearrangement links TRBV12-2 to TRBJ2-1. TRBV12-2 is a pseudogene segment. The CDR3 runs to 14 residues. The chain's CDR3 is CASTLGFSYNEQFF.

J is TRBJ2-1 and V is TRBV29-1. Germline V gene data show CDR1 as SQVTM and CDR2 as ANQGSEA. This CDR3 has 15 amino acids. The CDR3 spells CSVEGEGSSYNEQFF.

The genes are TRBV7-9 and TRBJ1-1. Per germline, CDR1 SEHNR and CDR2 FQNEAQ (reference sequence). The CDR3 totals 16 residues. This chain's CDR3 is CASSLASVGVNTEAFF.

The V call is TRBV7-8, the J call TRBJ1-2; TCRdb's assignment of TRBD1 cannot be checked, as there is no DNA. The CDR3 is 13 amino acids. Germline V CDR1 and CDR2: SGHVS, FQNEAQ. The CDR3 loop is CASSSWDREGYTF.

The rearrangement links TRBV4-3 to TRBJ1-4; TCRdb lists TRBD1, though no DNA is available to test this call. Germline values: CDR1 LGHNA, CDR2 YSLEER. The CDR3 totals 17 residues. CDR3 loop: CASSQDRNIGVYEKLFF.

The chain recombines TRBV5-5 with TRBJ2-3; TCRdb reports TRBD1, a call that lacks DNA to check it against. The length of the CDR3 is 14 residues. Germline V gene lookup returns CDR1 SGHKS and CDR2 YYEKEE (reference sequence). The CDR3 sequence is CASSLGRGTDTQYF.

The V and J genes are TRBV2 and TRBJ2-2. The CDR3 has 13 amino acids. CDR1 SNHLY and CDR2 FYNNEI come from the germline V gene. The CDR3 spells CASSPVGTGELFF.

V is TRBV5-5 and J is TRBJ2-2; no DNA is available, so the TRBD1 call from TCRdb remains unchecked. In germline, CDR1 is SGHKS, CDR2 YYEKEE (reference sequence). The CDR3 length is 17 residues. The CDR3 sequence: CASSFDRTGENTGELFF.

The chain carries TRBV11-2 and TRBJ1-1. The CDR3 runs to 12 residues. Germline V lookup: CDR1 SGHAT, CDR2 FQNNGV. Here the CDR3 reads CASQTLNTEAFF.